This TCR beta chain stems from a study of blood T cell repertoires in COVID-19. Study overall: Both acute and convalescent COVID-19 samples were obtained from the United States, Italy and Spain. PBMCs, B-cell-depleted T cells, or T cells provided the cDNA or gDNA that made up the material.

The authors' processing: For nucleated cells, counts were estimated from reference gene primer amplification. Here immunoSEQ multiplex PCR was the method, and the copy in TCRdb shows in-frame clones only, minus some. V and J calls and clone size come straight from that table; D and trimming were deduced from the DNA. The repertoire includes about 90,000 clones, 70% to 85% of them detected once, and 7% sits in the top ten. Germline values: CDR1 SGHVS, CDR2 FQNEAQ. The CDR3 covers 12 residues. V lost 5 bases and J lost 8, with 9 bases in between. This chain uses TRBV7-8 with TRBJ2-2; no clear D gene. Material for sequencing was peripheral blood. The origin of this receptor is a man between 65 and 85 years old with acute or convalescent COVID-19. Here the CDR3 DNA reads TGTGCCAGCAGCCACTCCCCGGGGGAGCTGTTTTTT. It specifies CASSHSPGELFF.